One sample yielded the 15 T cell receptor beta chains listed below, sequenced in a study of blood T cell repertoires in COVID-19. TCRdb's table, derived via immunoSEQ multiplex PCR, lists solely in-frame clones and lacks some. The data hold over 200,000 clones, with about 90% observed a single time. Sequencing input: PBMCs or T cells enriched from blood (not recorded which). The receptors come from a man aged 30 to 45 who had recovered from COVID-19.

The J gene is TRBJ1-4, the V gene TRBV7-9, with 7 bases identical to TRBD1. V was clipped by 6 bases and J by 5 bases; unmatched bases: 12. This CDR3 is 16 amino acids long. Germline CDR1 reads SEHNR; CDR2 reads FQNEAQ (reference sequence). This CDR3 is CASRSSRGQLNEKLFF. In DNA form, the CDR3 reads TGTGCCAGCAGATCGTCTAGGGGGCAACTGAATGAAAAACTGTTTTTT.

The CDR3 reads CASSRVRGAGETQYF. The CDR3 DNA reads TGTGCCAGCAGCCGCGTACGTGGGGCGGGGGAGACCCAGTACTTC. This chain connects TRBV7-2 to TRBJ2-5, with TRBD2 as a possible D gene (6 bases). Germline V CDR1 and CDR2: SGHTA, FQGNSA. The CDR3 length is 15 residues. V was pared by 5 bases and J by 5 bases, with 18 bases between.

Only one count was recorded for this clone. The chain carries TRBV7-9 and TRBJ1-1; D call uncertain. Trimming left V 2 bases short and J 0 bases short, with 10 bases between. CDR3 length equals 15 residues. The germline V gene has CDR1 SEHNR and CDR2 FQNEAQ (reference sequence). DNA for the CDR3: TGTGCCAGCAGCTTAATGATCCTAATGAACACTGAAGCTTTCTTT. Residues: CASSLMILMNTEAFF.

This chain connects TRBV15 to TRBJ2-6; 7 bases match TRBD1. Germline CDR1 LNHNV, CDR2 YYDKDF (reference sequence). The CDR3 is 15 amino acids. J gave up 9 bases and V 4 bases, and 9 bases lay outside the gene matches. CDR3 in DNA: TGTGCCACCAGCACCCCGACAGGGCTTCTCAACGTCCTGACTTTC. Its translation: CATSTPTGLLNVLTF.

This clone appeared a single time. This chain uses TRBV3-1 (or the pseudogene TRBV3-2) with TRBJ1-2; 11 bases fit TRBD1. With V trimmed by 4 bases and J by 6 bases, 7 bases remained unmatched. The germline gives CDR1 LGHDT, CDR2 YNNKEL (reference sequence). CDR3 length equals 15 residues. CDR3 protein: CASSPRDRGWHGYTF. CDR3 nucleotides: TGTGCCAGCAGCCCCCGGGACAGGGGGTGGCATGGCTACACCTTC.

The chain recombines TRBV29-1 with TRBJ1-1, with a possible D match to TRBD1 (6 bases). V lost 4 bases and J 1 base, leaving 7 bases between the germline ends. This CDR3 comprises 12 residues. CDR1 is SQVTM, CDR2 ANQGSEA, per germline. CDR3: CSVGDKNTEAFF. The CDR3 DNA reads TGCAGCGTTGGGGACAAGAACACTGAAGCTTTCTTT. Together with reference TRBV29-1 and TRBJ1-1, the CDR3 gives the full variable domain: SAVISQKPSRDICQRGTSLTIQCQVDSQVTMMFWYRQQPGQSLTLIATANQGSEATYESGFVIDKFPISRPNLTFSTLTVSNMSPEDSSIYLCSVGDKNTEAFFGQGTRLTVV.

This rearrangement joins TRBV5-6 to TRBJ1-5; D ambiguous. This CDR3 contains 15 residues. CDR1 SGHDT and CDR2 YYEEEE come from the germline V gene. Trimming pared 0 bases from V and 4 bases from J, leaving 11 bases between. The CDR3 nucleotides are TGTGCCAGCAGCTTGGCGTCAGGCCTAAATCAGCCCCAGCATTTT. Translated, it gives CASSLASGLNQPQHF.

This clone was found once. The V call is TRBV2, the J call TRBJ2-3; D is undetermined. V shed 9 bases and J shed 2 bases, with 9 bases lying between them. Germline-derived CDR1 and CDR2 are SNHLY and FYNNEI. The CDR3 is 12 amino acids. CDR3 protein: CASTQDTDTQYF. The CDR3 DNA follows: TGTGCCAGTACCCAGGACACAGATACGCAGTATTTT.

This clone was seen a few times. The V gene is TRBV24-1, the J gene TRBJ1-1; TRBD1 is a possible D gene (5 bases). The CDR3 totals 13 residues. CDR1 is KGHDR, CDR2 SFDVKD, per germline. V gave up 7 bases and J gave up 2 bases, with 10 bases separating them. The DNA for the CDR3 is TGTGCCACCAGAGACAGATTCAACACTGAAGCTTTCTTT. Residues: CATRDRFNTEAFF.

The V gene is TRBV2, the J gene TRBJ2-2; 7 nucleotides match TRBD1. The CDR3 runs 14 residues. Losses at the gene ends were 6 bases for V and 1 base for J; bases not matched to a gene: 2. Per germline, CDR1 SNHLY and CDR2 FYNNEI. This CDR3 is CASSRQGNTGELFF. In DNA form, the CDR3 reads TGTGCCAGCAGCCGACAGGGGAACACCGGGGAGCTGTTTTTT.

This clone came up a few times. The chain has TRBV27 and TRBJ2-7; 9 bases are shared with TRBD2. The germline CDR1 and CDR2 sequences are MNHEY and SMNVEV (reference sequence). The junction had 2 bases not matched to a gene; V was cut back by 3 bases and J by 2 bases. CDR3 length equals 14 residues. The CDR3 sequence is CASSFERGAYEQYF. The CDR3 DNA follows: TGTGCCAGCAGTTTTGAGCGGGGGGCCTACGAGCAGTACTTC.

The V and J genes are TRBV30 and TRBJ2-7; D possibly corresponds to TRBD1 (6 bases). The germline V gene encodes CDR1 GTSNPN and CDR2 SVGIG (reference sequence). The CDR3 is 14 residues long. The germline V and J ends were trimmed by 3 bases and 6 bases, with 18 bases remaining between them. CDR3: CAWRPSVGAREQYF. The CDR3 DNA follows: TGTGCCTGGAGGCCCAGTGTGGGGGCGCGCGAGCAGTACTTC. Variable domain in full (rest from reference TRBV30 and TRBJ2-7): SQTIHQWPATLVQPVGSPLSLECTVEGTSNPNLYWYRQAAGRGLQLLFYSVGIGQISSEVPQNLSASRPQDRQFILSSKKLLLSDSGFYLCAWRPSVGAREQYFGPGTRLTVT.

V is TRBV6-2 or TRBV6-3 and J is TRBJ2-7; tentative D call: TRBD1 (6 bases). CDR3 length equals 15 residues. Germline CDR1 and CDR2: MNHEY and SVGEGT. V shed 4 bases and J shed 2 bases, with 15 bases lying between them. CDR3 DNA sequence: TGTGCCAGCAGTTCATACAGGGCCCAAACCTACGAGCAGTACTTC. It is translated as CASSSYRAQTYEQYF.

Here the CDR3 DNA reads TGTGCCAGCAGCGCGGGACCGGGACAGGTCTATGGCTACACCTTC. Translated: CASSAGPGQVYGYTF. The chain links TRBV9 to TRBJ1-2; 8 positions match TRBD1. Unmatched junction bases numbered 8, after V lost 3 bases and J lost 4 bases. Per the germline V gene, CDR1 is SGDLS and CDR2 is YYNGEE. The CDR3 consists of 15 residues.

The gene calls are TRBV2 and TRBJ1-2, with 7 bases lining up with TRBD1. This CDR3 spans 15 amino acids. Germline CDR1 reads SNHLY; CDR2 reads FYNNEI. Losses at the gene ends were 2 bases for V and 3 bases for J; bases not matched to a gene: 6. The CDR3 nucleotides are TGTGCCAGCAGTGAAACGGTCAGGGGGGACTATGGCTACACCTTC. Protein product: CASSETVRGDYGYTF.